This T cell receptor beta chain was retrieved from a study of blood T cell repertoires in COVID-19. Study summary: Whether acute or convalescent, the COVID-19 samples came from the United States, Italy and Spain. PBMCs, B-cell-depleted T cells, or T cells provided the cDNA or gDNA that made up the material.

This clone was found once. TCRdb keeps only in-frame clones here, not all; method: immunoSEQ multiplex PCR. Among roughly 320,000 clones, 65% to 90% were seen once, and the ten largest hold 6% to 9%. V dropped 5 bases and J dropped 5 bases, with 16 bases sitting between them. This CDR3 contains 14 residues. CDR1 is KGHSH and CDR2 is LQKENI in the germline V gene. The chain employs TRBV18 and TRBJ2-7; perhaps TRBD1 as D (5 bases). Sequences were obtained from peripheral blood. The clonotype originates from a human donor in a cohort sampled during active COVID-19. CDR3 bases: TGTGCCAGCTCAATAGACAGATATAAGAACGAGCAGTACTTC. Its protein is CASSIDRYKNEQYF.